The T cell receptor beta chain described here comes from a study of beta chain features in type 1 diabetes. Study-wide findings and caveats: In every one of the four CD4+ subsets, TCRB CDR3s were moderately but significantly shorter in Type 1 diabetes patients.

CDR3 length: 17 amino acids. Trimming cost V 0 bases and J 1 base; bases outside gene matches: 5. CDR1 is LGHNA and CDR2 is YSLEER in the germline V gene. This clone was counted at least ten times. The antigen is undetermined. Isolated RNA was reverse transcribed in full, so expressed TCRB transcripts were sequenced. TCRdb's copy holds only in-frame clones and misses some; the assay was immunoSEQ multiplex PCR. The sample holds about 160,000 clones, roughly 7.1% seen once. Sequenced material: central memory CD4+ T cells from blood. The sequence came from a woman between 40 and 55 years old with type 1 diabetes. The rearrangement links TRBV4-3 to TRBJ2-4, with TRBD2 identical over 8 bases. The CDR3 is CASSQDHRGGAKNIQYF. As DNA, the CDR3 is TGCGCCAGCAGCCAAGATCACCGGGGGGGTGCCAAAAACATTCAGTACTTC.